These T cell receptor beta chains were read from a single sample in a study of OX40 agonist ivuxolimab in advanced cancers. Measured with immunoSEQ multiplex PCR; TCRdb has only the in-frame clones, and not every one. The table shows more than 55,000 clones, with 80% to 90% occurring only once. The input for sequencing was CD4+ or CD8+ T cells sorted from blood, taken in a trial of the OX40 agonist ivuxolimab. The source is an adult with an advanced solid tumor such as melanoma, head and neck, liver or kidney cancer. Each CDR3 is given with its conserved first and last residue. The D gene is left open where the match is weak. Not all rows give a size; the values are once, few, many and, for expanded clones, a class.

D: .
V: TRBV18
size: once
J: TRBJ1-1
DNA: TGTGCCAGCTCACCCGCACAGGCGGTCCATGTTGAAGCTTTCTTT
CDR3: CASSPAQAVHVEAFF

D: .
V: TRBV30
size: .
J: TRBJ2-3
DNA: TGTGCCTGGAGTAAGAAACAGGGAATCGATACGCAGTATTTT
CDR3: CAWSKKQGIDTQYF

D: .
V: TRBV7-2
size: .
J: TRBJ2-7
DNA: TGTGCCAGCAGCTTAACGGTCTCGAGTTACGAGCAGTACTTC
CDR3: CASSLTVSSYEQYF

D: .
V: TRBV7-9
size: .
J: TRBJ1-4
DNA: TGTGCCAGCAGTCGGGACGATGGCACTAATGAAAAACTGTTTTTT
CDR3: CASSRDDGTNEKLFF

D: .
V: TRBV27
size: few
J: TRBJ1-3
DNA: TGTGCCAGTAGTATCGGACCTGGGAACACCATATATTTT
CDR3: CASSIGPGNTIYF

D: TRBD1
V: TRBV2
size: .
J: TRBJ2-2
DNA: TGTGCCAGCACCGGGACAGTCAACACCGGGGAGCTGTTTTTT
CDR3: CASTGTVNTGELFF

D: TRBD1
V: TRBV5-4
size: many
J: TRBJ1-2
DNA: TGTGCCAGCAGCTTGCCCGGGACAGGGAGGTACGGCTACACCTTC
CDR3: CASSLPGTGRYGYTF

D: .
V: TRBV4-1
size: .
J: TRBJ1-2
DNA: TGCGCCAGCAGCCAAGTGGGACTCCAGAACTATGGCTACACCTTC
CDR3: CASSQVGLQNYGYTF

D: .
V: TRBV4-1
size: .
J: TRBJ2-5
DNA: TGCGCCAGCAGCCGAGCAGGGAAAGAGACCCAGTACTTC
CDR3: CASSRAGKETQYF

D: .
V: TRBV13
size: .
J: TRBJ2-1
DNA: TGTGCCAGCACCTTCCGGAATAATGAGCAGTTCTTC
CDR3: CASTFRNNEQFF

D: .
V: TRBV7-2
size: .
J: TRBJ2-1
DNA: TGTGCCAGCAGCTTAGCCGGTGCGGGGGCGGGCTACAATGAGCAGTTCTTC
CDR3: CASSLAGAGAGYNEQFF

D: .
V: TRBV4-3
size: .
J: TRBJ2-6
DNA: TGCGCCAGCAGCCAAGATCATTTCCGGAGCTCTGGGGCCAACGTCCTGACTTTC
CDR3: CASSQDHFRSSGANVLTF

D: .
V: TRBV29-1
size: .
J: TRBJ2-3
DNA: TGCAGCGTTGAAGTCTTTAGCCGTAGCACAGATACGCAGTATTTT
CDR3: CSVEVFSRSTDTQYF

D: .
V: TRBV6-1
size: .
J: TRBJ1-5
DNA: TGTGCCAGCACCTCTGACAGCCATCAGCCCCAGCATTTT
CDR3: CASTSDSHQPQHF

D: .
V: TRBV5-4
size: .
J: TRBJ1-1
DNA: TGTGCCAGCAGCTTGACGGTAGGGGTTGGGGGCGCTGAAGCTTTCTTT
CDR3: CASSLTVGVGGAEAFF

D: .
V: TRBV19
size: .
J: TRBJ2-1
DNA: TGTGCCAGTAGTATGGCCGGGCGCCGCAATGAGCAGTTCTTC
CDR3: CASSMAGRRNEQFF

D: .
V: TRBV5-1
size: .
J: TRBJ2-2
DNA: TGCGCCAGCAGCTTGGCGCCTCCGGGTACCGGGGAGCTGTTTTTT
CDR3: CASSLAPPGTGELFF

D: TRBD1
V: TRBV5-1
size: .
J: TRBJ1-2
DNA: TGCGCCAGCAGCTGGAAAGGACAGGACCACGATGGCTACACCTTC
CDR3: CASSWKGQDHDGYTF

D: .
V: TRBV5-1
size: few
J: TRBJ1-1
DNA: TGCGCCAGCAGCCTCAGCCGGGACACTGAAGCTTTCTTT
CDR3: CASSLSRDTEAFF

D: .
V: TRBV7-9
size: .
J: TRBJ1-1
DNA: TGTGCCAGCAGTCTAGCGGGGGGCAACACTGAAGCTTTCTTT
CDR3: CASSLAGGNTEAFF

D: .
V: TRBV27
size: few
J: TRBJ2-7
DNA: TGTGCCAGCAGTTTATCACGCCGAGGGGGGGGAGGGCAGTACTTC
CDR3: CASSLSRRGGGGQYF

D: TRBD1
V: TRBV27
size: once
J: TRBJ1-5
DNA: TGTGCCAGCAGTTTATCGATGACAGGGGCTCAGCCCCAGCATTTT
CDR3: CASSLSMTGAQPQHF

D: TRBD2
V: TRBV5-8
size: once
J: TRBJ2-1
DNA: TGTGCCAGCAGCTTGGGACTAGCGGGAGGTGAGCAGTTCTTC
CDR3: CASSLGLAGGEQFF

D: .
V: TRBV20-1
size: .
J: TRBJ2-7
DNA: TGCAGTGCTAGAGACTACTACGAGCAGTACTTC
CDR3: CSARDYYEQYF

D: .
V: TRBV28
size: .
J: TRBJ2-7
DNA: TGTGCCAGCAGTCCCCCCCAAAGGGCGCAGTACTTC
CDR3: CASSPPQRAQYF

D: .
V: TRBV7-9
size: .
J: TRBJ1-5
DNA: TGTGCCAGCAGCTTTACAGGTGATCAGCCCCAGCATTTT
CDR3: CASSFTGDQPQHF

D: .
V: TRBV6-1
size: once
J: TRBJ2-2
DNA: TGTGCCAGTCCTAAGAACACCGGGGAGCTGTTTTTT
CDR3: CASPKNTGELFF

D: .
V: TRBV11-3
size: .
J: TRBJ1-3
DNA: TGTGCCAGCAGCAAAGGAAACACCATATATTTT
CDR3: CASSKGNTIYF

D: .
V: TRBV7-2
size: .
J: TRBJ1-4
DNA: TGTGCCAGCACCCAGACACCAACTAATGAAAAACTGTTTTTT
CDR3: CASTQTPTNEKLFF

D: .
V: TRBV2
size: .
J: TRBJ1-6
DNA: TGTGCCAGCAGTGAACTAATTATCTATAATTCACCCCTCCACTTT
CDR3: CASSELIIYNSPLHF

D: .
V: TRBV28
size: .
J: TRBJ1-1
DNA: TGTGCCAGCAGTCGACTCACAGGGAACACTGAAGCTTTCTTT
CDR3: CASSRLTGNTEAFF

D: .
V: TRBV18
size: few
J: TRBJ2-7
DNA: TGTGCCAGCTCACCTCTGGACACCTCCTACGAGCAGTACTTC
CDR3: CASSPLDTSYEQYF

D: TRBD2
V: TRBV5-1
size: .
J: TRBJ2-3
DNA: TGCGCCAGCAGCACACCGGGACTAGCGGGGGGCACAGATACGCAGTATTTT
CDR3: CASSTPGLAGGTDTQYF